These T cell receptor beta chains were read from a single sample in a study of CD8+ T cells in alopecia areata. Profiled with immunoSEQ multiplex PCR; TCRdb holds only in-frame clones, not every one. The repertoire holds 150,000 or so clones, with 40% to 50% as singletons. Sequenced sample: CD4+ T cells sorted from blood. The receptors here all came from a human donor with alopecia areata. Both conserved end residues are trimmed from each CDR3.

>TRBV28
ASSFTSGGNEQF
>TRBV7-7
ASSSGLAGPETQY
>TRBV18
ASSPSGDAYGYT
>TRBV6-1
ASSEVLAVAGQGTQY
>TRBV5-1
ASSLARGSYTYEQY
>TRBV23-1
ASSQSVLAGVRNEQF
>TRBV4-1
ASSRLHFRGQETQY
>TRBV30
AWKVPGALNTEAF
>TRBV28
ASSSADTQY
>TRBV9
ASSEGTTYEQY
>TRBV7-6
ASSSSSGVNYGYT
>TRBV27
ASSGGTGAGANVLT
>TRBV15
ATSFEAVVD
>TRBV30
AQQVDTEAF
>TRBV28
ASSPGEFGYT
>TRBV5-1
ASTAQLNTEAF
>TRBV7-8
ASSLAGGETQY
>TRBV28
ASSPIDREYEQY
>TRBV5-1
ASSLTGDTEAF
>TRBV29-1
SVKRLARNANTGELF
>TRBV5-4
ASSPGTGYGYT
>TRBV30
AWSAGDPNQPQH
>TRBV29-1
SVSRSSGSTEQF
>TRBV6-6
ASSYSTGELF
>TRBV30
AWSVGQSYGYT
>TRBV9
ASSVGGSGDTQY
>TRBV29-1
SAGDTEAF
>TRBV19
ASRAARGEEKLF
>TRBV29-1
SVGQGQETQY
>TRBV7-9
ASRLAGAYEQY
>TRBV29-1
SVVGGSIYEQY